This is a list of T cell receptor beta chains from one sample in a study of blood T cells in healthy people across ages. TCRdb independently ran MiXCR on the 5' RACE reads; one entry per CDR3 protein. The sample comprises under 1,100,000 distinct CDR3 sequences, 25% of which are singletons, and approximately 0.79% rests with the top ten. This sample also belongs to another study, concerning T cells of mothers and their children.

Material for sequencing was blood. The source of these receptors is a girl aged 2-10 years in good health. Both conserved end residues are part of each CDR3. D genes are given only for firm matches. Some rows have no size entry. The others give once, few or many, or a class for an expanded clone.

>.|.|TRBV5-6|TRBJ2-1
CASSFPRGSGGNEQFF
TGTGCCAGCAGCTTCCCTAGGGGGTCGGGAGGCAATGAGCAGTTCTTC
>few|TRBD1|TRBV5-6|TRBJ2-3
CASSLPGTGTSTDTQYF
TGTGCCAGCAGCTTACCCGGGACAGGGACTAGCACAGATACGCAGTATTTT
>few|TRBD1|TRBV6-2/TRBV6-3|TRBJ2-7
CASTGPGTAISYEQYF
TGTGCCAGCACAGGCCCCGGGACAGCCATCTCCTACGAGCAGTACTTC
>few|.|TRBV24-1|TRBJ2-1
CATSDSGELYNEQFF
TGTGCCACCAGTGATTCAGGGGAGCTATACAATGAGCAGTTCTTC
>.|.|TRBV20-1|TRBJ2-1
CSARVGAGTYNEQFF
TGCAGTGCTAGAGTGGGGGCGGGAACCTACAATGAGCAGTTCTTC
>.|.|TRBV29-1|TRBJ2-5
CSVVRRSRETQYF
TGCAGCGTTGTTCGAAGATCCCGGGAGACCCAGTACTTC
>.|.|TRBV4-1|TRBJ1-2
CASSHPGLSGYTF
TGCGCCAGCAGCCATCCCGGACTCTCAGGCTACACCTTC
>few|TRBD1|TRBV7-6|TRBJ2-1
CASSTILGQRRDEQFF
TGTGCCAGCAGCACTATTTTGGGACAGCGTCGAGATGAGCAGTTCTTC
>few|.|TRBV4-2|TRBJ1-2
CASSEVAYGYTF
TGTGCCAGCAGCGAGGTCGCCTATGGCTACACCTTC
>.|TRBD2|TRBV9|TRBJ2-3
CASSVDGLAGPGTDTQYF
TGTGCCAGCAGCGTAGATGGTCTAGCGGGCCCCGGCACAGATACGCAGTATTTT
>.|TRBD1|TRBV14|TRBJ1-2
CASSHPGGRWYTF
TGTGCCAGCAGCCACCCAGGGGGCCGGTGGTACACCTTC
>.|TRBD1|TRBV28|TRBJ1-1
CASRYDREDLPNTEAFF
TGTGCCAGCAGATATGACAGGGAAGATCTCCCGAACACTGAAGCTTTCTTT
>.|.|TRBV20-1|TRBJ1-3
CSAKGISGNTIYF
TGCAGTGCTAAAGGAATCTCTGGAAACACCATATATTTT
>few|TRBD1|TRBV15|TRBJ1-4
CATSRRRDRAFRLFF
TGTGCCACCAGCCGTCGCCGGGACAGGGCGTTCAGGCTGTTTTTT
>.|.|TRBV5-6|TRBJ2-5
CASSNSFQETQYF
TGTGCCAGCAGCAACAGTTTTCAAGAGACCCAGTACTTC
>.|TRBD2|TRBV27|TRBJ2-7
CASIISSGGHHEQYF
TGTGCCAGCATTATATCTAGCGGAGGGCACCACGAGCAGTACTTC
>few|.|TRBV12-3/TRBV12-4|TRBJ1-2
CASSPALDRNYGYTF
TGTGCCAGCAGTCCTGCCCTTGACAGAAACTATGGCTACACCTTC
>.|.|TRBV5-1|TRBJ1-2
CASSLTRAANYGYTF
TGCGCCAGCAGCTTGACAAGGGCCGCTAACTATGGCTACACCTTC
>.|.|TRBV18|TRBJ1-1
CASSHGQAMNTEAFF
TGTGCCAGCTCACACGGGCAGGCCATGAACACTGAAGCTTTCTTT
>many|TRBD2|TRBV7-3|TRBJ2-1
CASSLNSGGPEQFF
TGTGCCAGCAGCTTAAATAGCGGGGGTCCTGAGCAGTTCTTC